The present TCR beta chain was sequenced within a study of blood T cell repertoires in COVID-19. Method: immunoSEQ multiplex PCR; TCRdb's copy keeps in-frame clones and lacks some. The sample gives fewer than 350,000 clones, approximately 91% of which show up once; 2.3% is in the top ten. The germline CDR1 and CDR2 sequences are LNHNV and YYDKDF (reference sequence). This CDR3 spans 18 amino acids. The V and J ends lost 0 bases and 2 bases respectively, with 18 bases between them. Sequenced: PBMCs or T cells enriched from blood (not recorded which). This sequence joins TRBV15 and TRBJ2-3; D perhaps matches TRBD2 (5 bases). The origin of this receptor is a middle-aged woman with acute COVID-19. CDR3 residues: CATSRDLGEKKITDTQYF. The CDR3, as DNA: TGTGCCACCAGCAGAGATTTGGGAGAGAAAAAAATCACAGATACGCAGTATTTT.